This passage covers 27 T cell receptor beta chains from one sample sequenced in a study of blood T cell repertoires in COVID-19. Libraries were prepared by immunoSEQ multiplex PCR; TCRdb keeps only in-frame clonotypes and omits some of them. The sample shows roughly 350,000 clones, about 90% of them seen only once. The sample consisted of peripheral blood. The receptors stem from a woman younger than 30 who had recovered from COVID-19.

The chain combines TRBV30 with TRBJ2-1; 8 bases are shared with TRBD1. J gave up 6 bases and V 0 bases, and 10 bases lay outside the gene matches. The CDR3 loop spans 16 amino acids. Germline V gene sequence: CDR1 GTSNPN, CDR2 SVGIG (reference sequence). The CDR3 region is CAWSVRGQVNRNEQFF. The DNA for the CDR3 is TGTGCCTGGAGTGTAAGGGGACAGGTAAACCGCAATGAGCAGTTCTTC.

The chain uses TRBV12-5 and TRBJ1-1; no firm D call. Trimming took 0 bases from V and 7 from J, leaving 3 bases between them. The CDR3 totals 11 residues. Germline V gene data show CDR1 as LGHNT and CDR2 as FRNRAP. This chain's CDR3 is CASGLVREAFF. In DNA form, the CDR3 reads TGTGCTAGTGGTTTGGTCCGTGAAGCTTTCTTT. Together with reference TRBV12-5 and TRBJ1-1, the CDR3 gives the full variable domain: DARVTQTPRHKVTEMGQEVTMRCQPILGHNTVFWYRQTMMQGLELLAYFRNRAPLDDSGMPKDRFSAEMPDATLATLKIQPSEPRDSAVYFCASGLVREAFFGQGTRLTVV.

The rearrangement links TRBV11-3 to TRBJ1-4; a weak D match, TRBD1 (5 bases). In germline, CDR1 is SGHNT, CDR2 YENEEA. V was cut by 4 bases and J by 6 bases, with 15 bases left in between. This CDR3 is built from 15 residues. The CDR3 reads CASSSPGLGYEKLFF. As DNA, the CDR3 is TGTGCCAGCAGCTCCCCGGGACTGGGATATGAAAAACTGTTTTTT.

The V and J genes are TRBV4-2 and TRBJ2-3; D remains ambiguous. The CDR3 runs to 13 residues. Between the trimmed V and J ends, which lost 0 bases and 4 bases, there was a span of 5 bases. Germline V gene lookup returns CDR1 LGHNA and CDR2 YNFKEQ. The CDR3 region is CASSQDAADTQYF. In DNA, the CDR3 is TGTGCCAGCAGCCAAGACGCGGCAGATACGCAGTATTTT.

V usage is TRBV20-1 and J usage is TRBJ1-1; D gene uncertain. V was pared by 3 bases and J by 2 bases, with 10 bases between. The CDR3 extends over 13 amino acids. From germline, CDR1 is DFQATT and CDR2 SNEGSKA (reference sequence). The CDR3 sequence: CSASAGGNTEAFF. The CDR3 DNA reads TGCAGTGCTAGTGCCGGAGGAAACACTGAAGCTTTCTTT.

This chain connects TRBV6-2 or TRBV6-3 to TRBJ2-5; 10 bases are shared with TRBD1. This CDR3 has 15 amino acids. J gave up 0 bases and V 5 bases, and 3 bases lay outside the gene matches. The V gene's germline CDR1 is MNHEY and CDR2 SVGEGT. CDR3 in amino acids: CASSDGQGDQETQYF. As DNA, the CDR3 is TGTGCCAGCAGTGACGGACAGGGGGACCAAGAGACCCAGTACTTC.

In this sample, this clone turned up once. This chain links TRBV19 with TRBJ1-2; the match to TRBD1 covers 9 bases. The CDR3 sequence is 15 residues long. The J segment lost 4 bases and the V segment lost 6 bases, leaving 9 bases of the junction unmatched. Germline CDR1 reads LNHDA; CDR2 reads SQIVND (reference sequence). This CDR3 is CASSISGQGIYGYTF. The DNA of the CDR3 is TGTGCCAGTAGCATTTCGGGACAGGGTATCTATGGCTACACCTTC.

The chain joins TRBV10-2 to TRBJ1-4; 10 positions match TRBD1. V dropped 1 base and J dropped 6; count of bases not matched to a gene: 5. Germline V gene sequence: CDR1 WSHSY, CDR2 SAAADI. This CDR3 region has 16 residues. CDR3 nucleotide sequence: TGCGCCAGCAGTGAGTTATCCGGGACAGGGGATGAAAAACTGTTTTTT. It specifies CASSELSGTGDEKLFF.

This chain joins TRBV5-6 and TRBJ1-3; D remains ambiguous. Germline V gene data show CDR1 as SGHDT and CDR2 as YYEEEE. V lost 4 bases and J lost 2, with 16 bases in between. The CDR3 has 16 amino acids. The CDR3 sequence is CASSPEPVFAGNTIYF. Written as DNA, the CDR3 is TGTGCCAGCAGCCCGGAGCCGGTCTTCGCTGGAAACACCATATATTTT.

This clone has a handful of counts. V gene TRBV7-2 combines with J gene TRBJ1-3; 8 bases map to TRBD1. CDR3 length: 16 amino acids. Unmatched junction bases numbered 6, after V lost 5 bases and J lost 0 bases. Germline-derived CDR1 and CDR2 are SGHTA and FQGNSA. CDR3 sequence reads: CASSRRTGGSGNTIYF. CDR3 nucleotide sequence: TGTGCCAGCAGCCGTCGAACAGGGGGCTCTGGAAACACCATATATTTT.

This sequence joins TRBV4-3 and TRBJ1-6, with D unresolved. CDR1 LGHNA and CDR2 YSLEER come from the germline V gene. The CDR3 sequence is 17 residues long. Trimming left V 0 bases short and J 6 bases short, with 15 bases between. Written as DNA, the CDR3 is TGCGCCAGCAGCCAAGATCATTCGAGTAACTTTAATTCACCCCTCCACTTT. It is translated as CASSQDHSSNFNSPLHF.

The CDR3 bases are TGTGCCAGCAGTGAAGCAAGGAGCGGTCTATACAATGAGCAGTTCTTC. Amino acid sequence: CASSEARSGLYNEQFF. The rearrangement uses TRBV6-1 and TRBJ2-1; D is possibly TRBD2 (5 bases). In germline, CDR1 is MNHNS, CDR2 SASEGT. CDR3 length equals 16 residues. V gave up 0 bases and J gave up 4 bases, with 13 bases separating them.

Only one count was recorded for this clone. The chain's CDR3 is CASSSRDTDTQYF. The CDR3 nucleotides are TGTGCCAGCAGTTCCAGGGACACAGATACGCAGTATTTT. The V and J genes are TRBV6-2 or TRBV6-3 and TRBJ2-3, with a possible D match to TRBD1 (5 bases). The ends were cut back, 4 bases at V and 2 bases at J, with 7 bases in the middle. The CDR3 loop spans 13 amino acids. Germline assignment: CDR1 MNHEY and CDR2 SVGEGT.

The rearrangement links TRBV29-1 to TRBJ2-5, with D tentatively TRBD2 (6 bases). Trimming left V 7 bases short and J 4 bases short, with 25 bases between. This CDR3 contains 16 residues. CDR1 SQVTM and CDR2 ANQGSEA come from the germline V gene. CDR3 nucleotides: TGCAGCGCCCAGGGAGCGACCGGCCGGAGGGGAGAGACCCAGTACTTC. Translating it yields CSAQGATGRRGETQYF.

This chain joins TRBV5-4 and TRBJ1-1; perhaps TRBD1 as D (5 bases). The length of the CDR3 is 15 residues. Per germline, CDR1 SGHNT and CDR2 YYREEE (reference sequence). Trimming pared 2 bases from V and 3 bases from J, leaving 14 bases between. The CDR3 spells CASSFARPGDTEAFF. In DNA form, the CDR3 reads TGTGCCAGCAGCTTTGCGAGGCCGGGGGACACTGAAGCTTTCTTT.

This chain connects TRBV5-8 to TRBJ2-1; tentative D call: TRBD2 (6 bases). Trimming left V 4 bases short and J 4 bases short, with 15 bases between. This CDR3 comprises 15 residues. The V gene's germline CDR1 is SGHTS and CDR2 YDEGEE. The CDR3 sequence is CASSVRDEGYNEQFF. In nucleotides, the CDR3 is TGTGCCAGCAGCGTGCGGGATGAGGGGTACAATGAGCAGTTCTTC.

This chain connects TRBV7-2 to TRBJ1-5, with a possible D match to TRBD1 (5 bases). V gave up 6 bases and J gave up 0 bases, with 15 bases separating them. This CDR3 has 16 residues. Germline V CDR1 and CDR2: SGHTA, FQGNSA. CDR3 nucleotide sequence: TGTGCCAGCAGTTCCGGTAACAGGAATAGCAATCAGCCCCAGCATTTT. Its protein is CASSSGNRNSNQPQHF.

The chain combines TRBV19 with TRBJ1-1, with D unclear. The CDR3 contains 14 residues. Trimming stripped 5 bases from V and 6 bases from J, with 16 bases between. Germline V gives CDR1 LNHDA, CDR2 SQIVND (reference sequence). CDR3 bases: TGTGCCAGTAGTGTTGGGAGGGCTCTCGCTGAAGCTTTCTTT. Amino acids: CASSVGRALAEAFF. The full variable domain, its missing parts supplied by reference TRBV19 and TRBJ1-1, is DGGITQSPKYLFRKEGQNVTLSCEQNLNHDAMYWYRQDPGQGLRLIYYSQIVNDFQKGDIAEGYSVSREKKESFPLTVTSAQKNPTAFYLCASSVGRALAEAFFGQGTRLTVV.

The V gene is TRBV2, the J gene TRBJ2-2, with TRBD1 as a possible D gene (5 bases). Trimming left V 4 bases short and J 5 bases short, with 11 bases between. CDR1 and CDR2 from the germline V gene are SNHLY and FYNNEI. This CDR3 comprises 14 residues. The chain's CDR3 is CASSGFNRTGELFF. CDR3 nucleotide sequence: TGTGCCAGCAGTGGTTTCAACAGGACCGGGGAGCTGTTTTTT. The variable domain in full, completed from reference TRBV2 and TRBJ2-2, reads EPEVTQTPSHQVTQMGQEVILRCVPISNHLYFYWYRQILGQKVEFLVSFYNNEISEKSEIFDDQFSVERPDGSNFTLKIRSTKLEDSAMYFCASSGFNRTGELFFGEGSRLTVL.

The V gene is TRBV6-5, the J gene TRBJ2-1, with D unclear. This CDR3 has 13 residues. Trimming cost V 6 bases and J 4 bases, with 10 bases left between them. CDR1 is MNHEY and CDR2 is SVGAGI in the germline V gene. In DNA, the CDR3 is TGTGCCAGCAGACGGAGTATATACAATGAGCAGTTCTTC. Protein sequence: CASRRSIYNEQFF.

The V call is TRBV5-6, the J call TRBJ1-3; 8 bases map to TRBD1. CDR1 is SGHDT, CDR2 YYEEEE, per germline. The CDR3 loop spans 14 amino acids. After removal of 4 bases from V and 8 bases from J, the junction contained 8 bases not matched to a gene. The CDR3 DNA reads TGTGCCAGCAGCCAGACAGGGGTCAGGGACACCATATATTTT. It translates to CASSQTGVRDTIYF.

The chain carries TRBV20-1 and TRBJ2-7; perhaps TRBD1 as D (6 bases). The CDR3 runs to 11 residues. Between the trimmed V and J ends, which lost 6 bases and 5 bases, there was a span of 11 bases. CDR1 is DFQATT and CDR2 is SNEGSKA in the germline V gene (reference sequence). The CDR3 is CSALQGNEQYV. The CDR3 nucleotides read TGCAGTGCACTACAGGGTAACGAGCAGTACGTC.

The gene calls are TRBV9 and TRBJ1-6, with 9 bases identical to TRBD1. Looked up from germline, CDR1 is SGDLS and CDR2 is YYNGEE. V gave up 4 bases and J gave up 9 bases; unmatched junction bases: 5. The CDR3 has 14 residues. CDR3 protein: CASSTGGAVSPLHF. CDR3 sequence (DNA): TGTGCCAGCAGCACAGGGGGCGCGGTTTCACCCCTCCACTTT.

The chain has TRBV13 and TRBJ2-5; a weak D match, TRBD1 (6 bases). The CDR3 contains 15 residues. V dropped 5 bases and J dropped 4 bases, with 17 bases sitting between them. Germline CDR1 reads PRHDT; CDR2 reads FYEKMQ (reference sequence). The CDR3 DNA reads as TGTGCCAGCAGCCCCCCCGACTCAGGGGCAGAGACCCAGTACTTC. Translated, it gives CASSPPDSGAETQYF.

CDR3 bases: TGTGCCAGCAGTTGGCAGTTCAGTAGCACAGATACGCAGTATTTT. Protein: CASSWQFSSTDTQYF. The V and J genes are TRBV9 and TRBJ2-3; D gene uncertain. Trimming cost V 5 bases and J 0 bases, with 13 bases left between them. The CDR3 runs to 15 residues. Germline V CDR1 and CDR2: SGDLS, YYNGEE.

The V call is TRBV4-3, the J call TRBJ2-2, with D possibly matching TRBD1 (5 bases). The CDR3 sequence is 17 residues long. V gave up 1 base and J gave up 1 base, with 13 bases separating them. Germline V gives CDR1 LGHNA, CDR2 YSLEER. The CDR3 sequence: CASSQGRGRVNTGELFF. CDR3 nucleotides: TGCGCCAGCAGCCAAGGCAGAGGCAGGGTGAACACCGGGGAGCTGTTTTTT.

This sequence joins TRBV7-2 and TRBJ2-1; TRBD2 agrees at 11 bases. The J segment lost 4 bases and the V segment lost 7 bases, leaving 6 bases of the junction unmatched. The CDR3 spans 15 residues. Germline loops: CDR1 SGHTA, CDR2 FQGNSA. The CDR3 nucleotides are TGTGCCAGCATCCAGACTAGCGGGGCTTACAATGAGCAGTTCTTC. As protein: CASIQTSGAYNEQFF.